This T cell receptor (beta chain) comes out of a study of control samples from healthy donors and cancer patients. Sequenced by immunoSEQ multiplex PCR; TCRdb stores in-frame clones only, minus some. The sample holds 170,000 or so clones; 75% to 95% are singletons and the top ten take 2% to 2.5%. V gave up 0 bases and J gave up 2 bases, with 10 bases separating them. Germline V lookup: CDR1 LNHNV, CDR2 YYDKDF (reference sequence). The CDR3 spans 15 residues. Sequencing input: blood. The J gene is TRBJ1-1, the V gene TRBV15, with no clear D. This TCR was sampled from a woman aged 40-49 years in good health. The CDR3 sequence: CATSRDYLVNTEAFF. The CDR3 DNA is TGTGCCACCAGCAGAGATTACCTAGTCAACACTGAAGCTTTCTTT.